Listed here are 10 T cell receptor beta chains from one sample, sequenced in a study of blood T cells in healthy people across ages. A second 7 to 11 cycle PCR used barcoded and J-beta primers. TCRdb passed the 5' RACE reads through MiXCR, listing each CDR3 protein once. This sample has some 920,000 distinct CDR3 sequences, with roughly 50% found just once. The specimen was blood. The receptors were gathered from an older woman in good health.

This clonotype occurred a few times. J is TRBJ2-7 and V is TRBV29-1, with 7 bases matching TRBD1. This CDR3 is built from 14 residues. Germline-derived CDR1 and CDR2 are SQVTM and ANQGSEA. Unmatched junction bases numbered 9, after V lost 7 bases and J lost 0 bases. In DNA, the CDR3 is TGCAGCGCCAAAGGGGACAGATTCTCCTACGAGCAGTACTTC. Protein product: CSAKGDRFSYEQYF.

The V and J genes are TRBV9 and TRBJ1-2; TRBD1 might be the D (6 bases). Germline V CDR1 and CDR2: SGDLS, YYNGEE. The CDR3 sequence is 15 residues long. V lost 4 bases and J lost 7, with 20 bases in between. The CDR3 is CASSRTRGVLSGYTF. The DNA of the CDR3 is TGTGCCAGCAGCCGAACCAGGGGCGTTTTATCTGGCTACACCTTC.

This clonotype turned up a few times. The chain joins TRBV5-1 to TRBJ2-6; D not certain. V lost 4 bases, J lost 0 bases, and 14 bases lay in between. This CDR3 region has 17 residues. The germline V gene has CDR1 SGHRS and CDR2 YFSETQ. The CDR3 protein is CASSDPGQSSGANVLTF. CDR3 bases: TGCGCCAGCAGCGATCCGGGCCAAAGCTCTGGGGCCAACGTCCTGACTTTC.

This chain uses TRBV12-3 or TRBV12-4 with TRBJ1-6; no firm D call. V lost 5 bases and J lost 14, with 16 bases in between. CDR3 length equals 13 residues. CDR3 nucleotide sequence: TGTGCCAGCAGTCCGGGCCCCGCGGGGTCCCTCCACTTT. This translates into CASSPGPAGSLHF.

This sequence joins TRBV4-3 and TRBJ2-3, with D uncertain. Germline V CDR1 and CDR2: LGHNA, YSLEER. The CDR3 has 16 amino acids. V shed 1 base and J shed 0 bases, with 11 bases lying between them. This chain's CDR3 is CASSQAPGPSTDTQYF. CDR3 DNA sequence: TGCGCCAGCAGCCAAGCCCCAGGTCCCAGCACAGATACGCAGTATTTT.

The chain links TRBV11-2 to TRBJ2-3; 8 nucleotides agree with TRBD2. The germline V gene encodes CDR1 SGHAT and CDR2 FQNNGV. With 4 bases clipped from V and 8 bases from J, the junction kept 14 bases outside the gene matches. The CDR3 consists of 16 residues. CDR3: CASSSHVSGRGGTQYF. DNA of the CDR3: TGTGCCAGCAGCTCCCACGTGAGCGGGAGAGGGGGTACGCAGTATTTT.

The V gene is TRBV9, the J gene TRBJ2-5; 8 bases map to TRBD1. Germline V lookup: CDR1 SGDLS, CDR2 YYNGEE. Trimming took 2 bases from V and 2 from J; bases not matched to a gene: 5. The CDR3 has 15 residues. The CDR3 DNA reads TGTGCCAGCAGCGTGCAGGGGGCGCAGCAAGAGACCCAGTACTTC. It specifies CASSVQGAQQETQYF.

The chain uses TRBV5-6 and TRBJ2-7; TRBD1 is a possible D gene (6 bases). TRBJ2-5 explains the end of the DNA better; the J call may be wrong. This CDR3 comprises 18 residues. Germline V gene data show CDR1 as SGHDT and CDR2 as YYEEEE. This chain's CDR3 is CASSLAGAAHQTRGTQYF. Written as DNA, the CDR3 is TGTGCCAGCAGCTTGGCAGGGGCCGCTCACCAAACAAGAGGGACCCAGTACTTC.

The genes are TRBV4-2 and TRBJ1-2, with D maybe TRBD1 (6 bases). Germline V CDR1 and CDR2: LGHNA, YNFKEQ. This CDR3 comprises 16 residues. Trimming took off 1 base at V and 0 bases at J, with 12 bases between the two ends. The chain's CDR3 is CASSQGPRGTNYGYTF. CDR3 nucleotides: TGTGCCAGCAGCCAAGGTCCCAGGGGAACTAACTATGGCTACACCTTC.

V gene TRBV12-3 or TRBV12-4 combines with J gene TRBJ1-4; D is perhaps TRBD1 (5 bases). V lost 4 bases, J lost 6 bases, and 15 bases lay in between. This CDR3 has 15 residues. The CDR3 spells CASSWGIGAYEKLFF. The CDR3 DNA reads as TGTGCCAGCAGTTGGGGGATTGGGGCTTATGAAAAACTGTTTTTT.